This TCR beta chain was sequenced for a study of OX40 agonist ivuxolimab in advanced cancers. Turning to the study itself: Patients received intravenous ivuxolimab every 2 weeks at 0.01 to 10 mg/kg. The study, taken as a whole, reports: Antigens targeted by the expanded peripheral T cells were not determined.

The V end was cut by 2 bases, the J end by 5 bases, with 6 bases between. The CDR3 is 12 amino acids. Germline V gene data show CDR1 as SGHTA and CDR2 as FQGNSA. TCRdb keeps only in-frame clones here, not all; method: immunoSEQ multiplex PCR. The repertoire consists of about 73,000 clones, with about 80% occurring once and the leading ten covering approximately 2.6%. Notes on this clone: The target antigen is unknown. The sample has other DNA sequences that encode this CDR3 too.

Sequences were derived from CD4+ or CD8+ T cells sorted from blood, sampled in a trial of the OX40 agonist ivuxolimab. This sequence joins TRBV7-2 and TRBJ1-1; D unclear. The sequence came from an adult with an advanced solid tumor such as melanoma, head and neck, liver or kidney cancer. The CDR3 sequence: CASSLRVTEAFF. The CDR3 bases are TGTGCCAGCAGCTTAAGGGTTACTGAAGCTTTCTTT. Together with reference TRBV7-2 and TRBJ1-1, the CDR3 gives the full variable domain: GAGVSQSPSNKVTEKGKDVELRCDPISGHTALYWYRQSLGQGLEFLIYFQGNSAPDKSGLPSDRFSAERTGGSVSTLTIQRTQQEDSAVYLCASSLRVTEAFFGQGTRLTVV.